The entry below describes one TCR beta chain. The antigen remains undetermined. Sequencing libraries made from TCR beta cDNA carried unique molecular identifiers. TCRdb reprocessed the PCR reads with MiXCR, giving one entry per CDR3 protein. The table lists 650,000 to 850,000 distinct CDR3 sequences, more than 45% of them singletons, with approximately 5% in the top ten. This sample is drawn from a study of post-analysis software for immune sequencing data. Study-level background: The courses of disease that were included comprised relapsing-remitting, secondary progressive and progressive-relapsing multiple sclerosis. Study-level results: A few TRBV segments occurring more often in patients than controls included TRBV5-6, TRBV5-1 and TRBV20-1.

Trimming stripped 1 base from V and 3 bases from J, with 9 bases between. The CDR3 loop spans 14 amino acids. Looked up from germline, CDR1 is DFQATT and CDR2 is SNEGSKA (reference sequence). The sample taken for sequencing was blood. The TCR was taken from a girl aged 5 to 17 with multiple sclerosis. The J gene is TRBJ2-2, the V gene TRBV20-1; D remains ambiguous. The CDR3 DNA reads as TGCAGTGCTAGAGGAGACCCCTACACCGGGGAGCTGTTTTTT. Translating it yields CSARGDPYTGELFF.